The 21 T cell receptor beta chains below were found in one sample sequenced in a study of identical twins. One entry per CDR3 protein results from TCRdb running MiXCR on the 5' RACE reads. The repertoire consists of 200,000 to 250,000 distinct CDR3 sequences, with 5% to 7% occurring once and the leading ten covering roughly 15%. The data were also submitted as part of a second study, on T cells expressing NK-cell markers.

What was sequenced was CD8+ T cells sorted from blood. These receptors originate from a woman between 18 and 29 years old in good health.

This clonotype has just a few counts. The V gene is TRBV6-2 or TRBV6-3, the J gene TRBJ2-1; maybe TRBD2 (6 bases). Looked up from germline, CDR1 is MNHEY and CDR2 is SVGEGT. This CDR3 has 12 residues. CDR3 DNA: TGTCGGAGCACTAGCAAGGGAAATGAGCAGTTCTTC. Translating it yields CRSTSKGNEQFF.

This clonotype has ten or more counts. The chain carries TRBV9 and TRBJ2-1, with D perhaps being TRBD1 or TRBD2 (6 bases each). V was cut by 0 bases and J by 3 bases, with 13 bases left in between. The germline CDR1 and CDR2 sequences are SGDLS and YYNGEE. The CDR3 runs to 16 residues. As DNA, the CDR3 is TGTGCCAGCAGCGTAGAACCGGGGGCGGGCTACAATGAGCAGTTCTTC. It specifies CASSVEPGAGYNEQFF.

The rearrangement links TRBV5-4 to TRBJ2-1, with 10 bases aligning to TRBD2. The CDR3 has 16 amino acids. The germline V gene has CDR1 SGHNT and CDR2 YYREEE (reference sequence). The junction had 10 bases not matched to a gene; V was cut back by 3 bases and J by 7 bases. CDR3 residues: CASSSDLAGAGNEQFF. CDR3 nucleotides: TGTGCCAGCAGCTCCGACCTAGCGGGAGCGGGGAATGAGCAGTTCTTC.

In this sample, this clonotype turned up many times. The chain is built from TRBV18 and TRBJ1-5; tentative D call: TRBD1 (5 bases). The CDR3 has 15 amino acids. The germline V and J ends were trimmed by 3 bases and 4 bases, with 13 bases remaining between them. The germline CDR1 and CDR2 sequences are KGHSH and LQKENI. For the CDR3, the DNA is TGTGCCAGCTCACCCCTCGGGACCAGAAATCAGCCCCAGCATTTT. Its translation is CASSPLGTRNQPQHF.

This clonotype was recorded a few times. This chain uses TRBV29-1 with TRBJ2-3, with TRBD2 as a possible D gene (7 bases). The V and J ends lost 4 bases and 5 bases respectively, with 16 bases between them. The germline V gene has CDR1 SQVTM and CDR2 ANQGSEA. The CDR3 length is 14 residues. CDR3 protein: CSVVWGGEGDTQYF. The CDR3 coding sequence is TGCAGCGTTGTGTGGGGGGGCGAAGGAGATACGCAGTATTTT.

This clonotype was seen a few times. The CDR3 bases are TGCAGTGCTAGAGGGGTGGCACTAGCGGGAGGTGGGCTATACAATGAGCAGTTCTTC. Translated, it gives CSARGVALAGGGLYNEQFF. The J gene is TRBJ2-1, the V gene TRBV20-1; TRBD2 matches 12 bases. Per germline, CDR1 DFQATT and CDR2 SNEGSKA (reference sequence). The CDR3 has 19 residues. V shed 1 base and J 4 bases; nucleotides not matched to a gene: 14.

This clonotype showed up just a few times. The rearrangement uses TRBV4-3 and TRBJ2-7, with 7 bases fitting TRBD1. This CDR3 comprises 14 residues. Germline V gene lookup returns CDR1 LGHNA and CDR2 YSLEER. Germline trimming cut 3 bases from V and 2 bases from J; bases unmatched to any gene: 4. CDR3 coding DNA: TGCGCCAGCAGCCATCGAACAGGGGCCTACGAGCAGTACTTC. Residues: CASSHRTGAYEQYF.

This clonotype was observed a handful of times. The chain combines TRBV9 with TRBJ2-1; 8 nucleotides agree with TRBD2. V trimming: 4 bases; J trimming: 4 bases; junction bases outside the gene matches: 10. The CDR3 extends over 16 amino acids. The germline gives CDR1 SGDLS, CDR2 YYNGEE. CDR3 protein: CASSLDSGNWYNEQFF. The CDR3 DNA reads as TGTGCCAGCAGCTTAGATAGCGGGAATTGGTACAATGAGCAGTTCTTC.

This clonotype has only a few counts. The rearrangement joins TRBV3-1 to TRBJ2-5; D is perhaps TRBD2 (7 bases). Germline CDR1 is LGHDT and CDR2 is YNNKEL (reference sequence). The CDR3 is made up of 16 amino acids. Trimming removed 4 bases from V and 7 bases from J, with 22 bases in between. CDR3 sequence reads: CASSLSRGGPFWTQYF. CDR3 DNA: TGTGCCAGCAGCCTTTCGAGGGGGGGACCGTTTTGGACCCAGTACTTC.

CDR3 DNA sequence: TGCAGTGCTAGAGATCTGTTCGGGGGTCGTGAGCAGTACTTC. The encoded protein is CSARDLFGGREQYF. The chain recombines TRBV20-1 with TRBJ2-7; tentatively, D is TRBD2 (6 bases). V dropped 0 bases and J dropped 7 bases, with 16 bases sitting between them. CDR3 length: 14 residues. Germline-derived CDR1 and CDR2 are DFQATT and SNEGSKA (reference sequence).

This sequence joins TRBV27 and TRBJ2-7; TRBD2 matches 7 bases. The ends lost 8 bases at V and 5 bases at J; junction bases unmatched: 15. CDR3 length equals 15 residues. Germline loops: CDR1 MNHEY, CDR2 SMNVEV (reference sequence). The CDR3 sequence is CASRKRSGVGDEQYF. CDR3 in DNA: TGTGCCAGCCGGAAAAGAAGCGGGGTCGGGGACGAGCAGTACTTC.

This clonotype was seen a few times. The rearrangement joins TRBV29-1 to TRBJ1-2, with D hard to call. The V end was cut by 6 bases, the J end by 8 bases, with 13 bases between. The CDR3 sequence is 11 residues long. Germline V CDR1 and CDR2: SQVTM, ANQGSEA. The CDR3 DNA reads as TGCAGCGTGGCAGACCTCCGGGGCTACACCTTC. It codes for CSVADLRGYTF.

This clonotype has a handful of counts. The chain links TRBV7-9 to TRBJ2-5, with TRBD1 matching over 9 bases. Germline CDR1 reads SEHNR; CDR2 reads FQNEAQ (reference sequence). The CDR3 extends over 16 amino acids. After removal of 2 bases from V and 2 bases from J, the junction contained 6 bases not matched to a gene. The CDR3 coding sequence is TGTGCCAGCAGCTTACTGCGAGACAGGGGGCAAGAGACCCAGTACTTC. This encodes CASSLLRDRGQETQYF.

This clonotype was observed at least ten times. J is TRBJ2-1 and V is TRBV12-3 or TRBV12-4; TRBD2 might be the D (5 bases). Trimming left V 6 bases short and J 8 bases short, with 11 bases between. The CDR3 is 12 amino acids. The CDR3 bases are TGTGCCAGCAGCCATCTCGGGGATGAGCAGTTCTTC. Translated, it gives CASSHLGDEQFF.

This clonotype was picked up many times. The V and J genes are TRBV7-9 and TRBJ2-7; D unclear. The V end was cut by 0 bases, the J end by 5 bases, with 14 bases between. The length of the CDR3 is 15 residues. CDR1 SEHNR and CDR2 FQNEAQ come from the germline V gene (reference sequence). The CDR3 here is CASSLAAGFGDEQYF. CDR3 bases: TGTGCCAGCAGCTTAGCGGCCGGGTTTGGCGACGAGCAGTACTTC.

In its sample, this clonotype was seen many times. The rearrangement links TRBV5-1 to TRBJ2-3; 9 bases match TRBD2. The CDR3 has 17 residues. V gave up 1 base and J gave up 2 bases; unmatched junction bases: 8. Germline V gene sequence: CDR1 SGHRS, CDR2 YFSETQ. CDR3 protein: CASSLFGGGVNTDTQYF. The CDR3 coding sequence is TGCGCCAGCAGCTTGTTTGGCGGGGGGGTGAACACAGATACGCAGTATTTT.

This chain joins TRBV7-9 and TRBJ1-1, with D maybe TRBD1 (5 bases). V was pared by 8 bases and J by 4 bases, with 17 bases between. The CDR3 is 14 amino acids. Germline CDR1 is SEHNR and CDR2 is FQNEAQ (reference sequence). For the CDR3, the DNA is TGTGCCAGCGGGGCCTCGGGCCCCATCACTGAAGCTTTCTTT. It codes for CASGASGPITEAFF.

This chain uses TRBV20-1 with TRBJ2-7, with D unclear. CDR3 length: 13 amino acids. Germline V gives CDR1 DFQATT, CDR2 SNEGSKA (reference sequence). The V gene lost 0 bases and the J gene lost 2 bases, with 8 bases spanning the gap. CDR3 region: CSARDPLAYEQYF. The CDR3 bases are TGCAGTGCTAGAGATCCCCTAGCCTACGAGCAGTACTTC.

This rearrangement joins TRBV6-5 to TRBJ1-2, with 8 bases fitting TRBD1. V was pared by 4 bases and J by 8 bases, with 6 bases of the junction left unmatched. CDR1 MNHEY and CDR2 SVGAGI come from the germline V gene. The CDR3 is made up of 13 amino acids. The CDR3 protein is CASSSGGEVGYTF. The CDR3 nucleotides are TGTGCCAGCAGTTCAGGGGGCGAGGTGGGCTACACCTTC.

This chain uses TRBV20-1 with TRBJ1-1; TRBD1 might be the D (6 bases). Germline V CDR1 and CDR2: DFQATT, SNEGSKA (reference sequence). This CDR3 is 19 amino acids long. The germline V and J ends were trimmed by 3 bases and 1 base, with 27 bases remaining between them. The CDR3, as DNA: TGCAGTGCTAGCAAACGGGACATAAAAAAGGGGATTGGGAACACTGAAGCTTTCTTT. As protein: CSASKRDIKKGIGNTEAFF.

This clonotype showed up just a few times. This chain joins TRBV2 and TRBJ2-7; tentative D call: TRBD2 (7 bases). The CDR3 contains 15 residues. Trimming removed 8 bases from V and 0 bases from J, with 17 bases in between. Germline values: CDR1 SNHLY, CDR2 FYNNEI. The CDR3 here is CASGGGTDSSYEQYF. CDR3 nucleotide sequence: TGTGCCAGCGGCGGGGGAACGGACAGCTCCTACGAGCAGTACTTC.